Reported below is one TCR beta chain. The antigen remains undetermined. The PCR was carried out with 60 Vbeta primers and 13 Jbeta primers. TCRdb's copy holds only in-frame clones and misses some; the assay was immunoSEQ multiplex PCR. The sample lists about 190,000 clones; around 87% were seen once. The data derive from a study of cytomegalovirus exposure and HLA in healthy donors. Study results and caveats: The study flagged about 160 TCR beta chains as cytomegalovirus-associated. It was assumed in the presence/absence analyses that sequencing depth was roughly uniform across donors.

CDR1 and CDR2 (germline): KGHSH, LQKENI. Trimming removed 0 bases from V and 4 bases from J, with 16 bases in between. This CDR3 contains 16 residues. The sequenced sample was PBMCs. The chain couples TRBV18 to TRBJ2-7; TRBD1 is a possible D gene (5 bases). This clonotype originated in a woman between 18 and 29 years old in good health and CMV-seronegative. The CDR3 sequence is CASSPPRQGTPYEQYF. CDR3 nucleotide sequence: TGTGCCAGCTCACCACCGAGGCAGGGAACCCCTTACGAGCAGTACTTC.